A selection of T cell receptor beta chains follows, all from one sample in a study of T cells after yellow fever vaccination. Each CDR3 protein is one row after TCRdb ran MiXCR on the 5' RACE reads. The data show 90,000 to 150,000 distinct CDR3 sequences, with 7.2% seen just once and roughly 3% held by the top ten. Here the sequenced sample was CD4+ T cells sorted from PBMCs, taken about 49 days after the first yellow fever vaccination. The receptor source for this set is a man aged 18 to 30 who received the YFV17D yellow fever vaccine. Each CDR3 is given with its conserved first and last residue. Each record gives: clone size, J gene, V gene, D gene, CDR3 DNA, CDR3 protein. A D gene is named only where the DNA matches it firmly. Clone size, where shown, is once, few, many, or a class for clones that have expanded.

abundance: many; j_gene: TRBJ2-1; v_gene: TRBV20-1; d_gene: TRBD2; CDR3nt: TGCAGTGCTAGATCTAGCGGGGGGGCAGAGTACAATGAGCAGTTCTTC; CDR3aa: CSARSSGGAEYNEQFF
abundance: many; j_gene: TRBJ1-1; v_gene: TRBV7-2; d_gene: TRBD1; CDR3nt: TGTGCCAGCAGCTACATCCCCAGGGGGCTCCGGTCTGAAGCTTTCTTT; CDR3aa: CASSYIPRGLRSEAFF
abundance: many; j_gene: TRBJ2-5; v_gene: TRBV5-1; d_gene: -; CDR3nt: TGCGCCAGCAGCTTATTGGCAGGCTCAGAGACCCAGTACTTC; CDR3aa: CASSLLAGSETQYF
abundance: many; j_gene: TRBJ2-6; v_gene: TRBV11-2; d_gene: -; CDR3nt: TGTGCCAGCAGCTTAGAATCAGGGTGGAGTTCTGGGGCCAACGTCCTGACTTTC; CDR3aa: CASSLESGWSSGANVLTF
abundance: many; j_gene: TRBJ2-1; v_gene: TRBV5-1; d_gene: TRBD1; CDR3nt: TGCGCCAGCAGCGTGGACAGGTTCGATGAGCAGTTCTTC; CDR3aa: CASSVDRFDEQFF
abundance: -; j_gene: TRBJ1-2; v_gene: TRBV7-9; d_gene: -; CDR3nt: TGTGCCAGGGGCCTGGGACCGCTCTATGGCTACACCTTC; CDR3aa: CARGLGPLYGYTF
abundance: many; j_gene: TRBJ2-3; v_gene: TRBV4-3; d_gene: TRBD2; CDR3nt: TGCGCCAGCAGCCAAGATCCTAGCGGGCTGTTCGGAGATACGCAGTATTTT; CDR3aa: CASSQDPSGLFGDTQYF
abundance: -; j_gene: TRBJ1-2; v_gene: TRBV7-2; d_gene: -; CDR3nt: TGTGCCAGCAGCTTAGCGGGCAGGGCAGCTAACTATGGCTACACCTTC; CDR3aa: CASSLAGRAANYGYTF
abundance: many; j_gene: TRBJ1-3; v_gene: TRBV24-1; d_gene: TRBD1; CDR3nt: TGTGCCACCAGTGATTCCAGGGGGATAGGAAACACCATATATTTT; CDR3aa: CATSDSRGIGNTIYF
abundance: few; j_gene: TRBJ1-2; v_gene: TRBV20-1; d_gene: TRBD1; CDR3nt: TGCAGTGCCCCCGACAGGGGAAAGTGGAGCTATGGCTACACCTTC; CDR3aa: CSAPDRGKWSYGYTF
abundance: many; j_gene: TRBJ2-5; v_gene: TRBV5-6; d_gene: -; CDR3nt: TGTGCCAGCAGGGCGGGACCTCACGAGACCCAGTACTTC; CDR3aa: CASRAGPHETQYF
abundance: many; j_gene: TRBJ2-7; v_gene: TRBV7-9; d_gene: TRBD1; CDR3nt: TGTGCCAGCAGCTTGGGGGACAGGGGAGGTTACGAGCAGTACTTC; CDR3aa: CASSLGDRGGYEQYF
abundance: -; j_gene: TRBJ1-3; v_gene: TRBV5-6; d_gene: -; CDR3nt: TGTGCCAGCAGCTTGGGCGCGGGGCCTGGAAACACCATATATTTT; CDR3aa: CASSLGAGPGNTIYF
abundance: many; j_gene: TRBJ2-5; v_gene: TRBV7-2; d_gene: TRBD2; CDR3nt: TGTGCCAGCCCAGCTTTGGGCGGCGGGGGGCAAGAGACCCAGTACTTC; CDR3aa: CASPALGGGGQETQYF
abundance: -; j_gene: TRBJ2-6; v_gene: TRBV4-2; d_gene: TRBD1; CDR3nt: TGTGCCAGCAGCGGGGGGACAGGGCTCCTTGTGGATTCTGGGGCCAACGTCCTGACTTTC; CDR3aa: CASSGGTGLLVDSGANVLTF
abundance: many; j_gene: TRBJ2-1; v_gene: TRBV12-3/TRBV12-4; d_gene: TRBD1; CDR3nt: TGTGCCAGCAGTTTAGGATCGACAGGGTCCTACAATGAGCAGTTCTTC; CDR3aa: CASSLGSTGSYNEQFF
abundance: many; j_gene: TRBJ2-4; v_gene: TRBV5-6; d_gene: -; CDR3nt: TGTGCCAGCAGCCCATGGGGGGTTACAAACATTCAGTACTTC; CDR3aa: CASSPWGVTNIQYF
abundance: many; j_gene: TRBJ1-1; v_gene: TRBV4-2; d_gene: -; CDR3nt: TGTGCCAGCAGCCAGGACAGCGCGGGGAACACTGAAGCTTTCTTT; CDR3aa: CASSQDSAGNTEAFF
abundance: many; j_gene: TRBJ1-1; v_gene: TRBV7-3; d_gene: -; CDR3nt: TGTGCCACCGCCCGGACAGCGAACACTGAAGCTTTCTTT; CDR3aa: CATARTANTEAFF
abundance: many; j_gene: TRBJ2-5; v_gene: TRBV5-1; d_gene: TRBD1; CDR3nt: TGCGCCAGCAGCGGATGGACAGGGCCTGAGACCCAGTACTTC; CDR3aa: CASSGWTGPETQYF
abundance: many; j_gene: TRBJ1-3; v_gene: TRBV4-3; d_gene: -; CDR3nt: TGCGCCAGCAGCTCCGGTGGTGGGAGCACTGGAAACACCATATATTTT; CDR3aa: CASSSGGGSTGNTIYF
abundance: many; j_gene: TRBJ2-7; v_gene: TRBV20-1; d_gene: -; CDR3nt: TGCAGTGCAAAACGGGGAAAGAGCTCCTACGAGCAGTACTTC; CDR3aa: CSAKRGKSSYEQYF
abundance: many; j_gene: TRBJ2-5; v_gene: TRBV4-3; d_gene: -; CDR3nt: TGCGCCAGCAGCCAAGGAAAAGAGACCCAGTACTTC; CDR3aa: CASSQGKETQYF
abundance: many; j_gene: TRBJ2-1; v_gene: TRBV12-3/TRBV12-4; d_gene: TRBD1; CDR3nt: TGTGCCAGCAGTCCGACAGGGACAACCTACAATGAGCAGTTCTTC; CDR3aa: CASSPTGTTYNEQFF
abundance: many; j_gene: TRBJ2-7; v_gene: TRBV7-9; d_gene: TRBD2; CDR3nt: TGTGCCAGCAGCTTAAGCGGGGGCTCCTACGAGCAGTACTTC; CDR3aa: CASSLSGGSYEQYF
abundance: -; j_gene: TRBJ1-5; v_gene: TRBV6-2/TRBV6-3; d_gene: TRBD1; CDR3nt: TGTGCCAGCATCAACGAGGGGACAGGGAATCAGCCCCAGCATTTT; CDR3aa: CASINEGTGNQPQHF
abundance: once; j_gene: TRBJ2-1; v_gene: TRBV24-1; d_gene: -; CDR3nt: TGCTGTGCCCCGCTCCTCGGCTGGCTGGGTTCGGATGAGCAGTTCTTC; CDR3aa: CCAPLLGWLGSDEQFF
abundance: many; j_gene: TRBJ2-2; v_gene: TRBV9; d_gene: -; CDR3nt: TGTGCCAGCAGCACAAGCCCCACCGGGGAGCTGTTTTTT; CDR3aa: CASSTSPTGELFF